This is a list of T cell receptor beta chains from one sample in a study of T cell changes during pregnancy in multiple sclerosis. Generated by immunoSEQ multiplex PCR, the TCRdb table keeps only in-frame clones and is missing some. There are about 28,000 clones in the sample; about 86% occur only once, and 0.6% to 0.8% lies in the top ten. This sample comprised CD4+ T cells from peripheral blood mononuclear cells, obtained in the first trimester of pregnancy. These receptors were obtained from a female donor in good health, enrolled as a control in a pregnancy study. Each CDR3 is given with its conserved first and last residue. Fields, in order: J gene, V gene, clone size, CDR3 length, D gene, CDR3 protein, CDR3 DNA. A D gene is named only where the DNA matches it firmly. Clone size, where shown, is once, few, many, or a class for clones that have expanded.

>TRBJ2-1|TRBV7-8|NA|16|TRBD2
CASSLEGLAGVNEQFF
TGTGCCAGCAGCTTAGAGGGACTAGCGGGGGTAAATGAGCAGTTCTTC
>TRBJ1-1|TRBV9|NA|18|TRBD1
CASSVGPGTGLMNTEAFF
TGTGCCAGCAGCGTAGGACCTGGGACAGGGCTCATGAACACTGAAGCTTTCTTT
>TRBJ1-1|TRBV5-8|NA|14|NA
CASSTLGGSTEAFF
TGTGCCAGCAGCACACTTGGAGGAAGCACTGAAGCTTTCTTT
>TRBJ2-3|TRBV18|NA|14|NA
CASSQGGGTDTQYF
TGTGCCAGCTCACAGGGGGGGGGCACAGATACGCAGTATTTT
>TRBJ1-3|TRBV18|NA|15|TRBD1
CASSETGNHGNTIYF
TGTGCCAGCTCAGAGACAGGGAACCACGGAAACACCATATATTTT
>TRBJ1-3|TRBV9|NA|16|NA
CASSFYDRPSGNTIYF
TGTGCCAGCAGCTTCTACGACAGGCCCTCTGGAAACACCATATATTTT
>TRBJ2-2|TRBV4-2|NA|17|NA
CASSQDPAQGTTGELFF
TGTGCCAGCAGCCAAGATCCCGCCCAGGGTACGACCGGGGAGCTGTTTTTT
>TRBJ1-6|TRBV10-3|NA|14|TRBD1
CAISEGQGNSPLHF
TGTGCCATCAGTGAGGGACAGGGTAATTCACCCCTCCACTTT
>TRBJ2-3|TRBV5-5|NA|17|TRBD2
CASSPLGGAHSTDTQYF
TGTGCCAGCAGCCCCCTCGGGGGGGCCCATAGCACAGATACGCAGTATTTT
>TRBJ2-7|TRBV19|NA|15|TRBD2
CASSRTSGPDHEQYF
TGTGCCAGTAGCCGAACTAGCGGACCCGACCACGAGCAGTACTTC
>TRBJ2-2|TRBV7-9|few|14|NA
CASSLSTFPGELFF
TGTGCCAGCAGCTTATCGACTTTTCCCGGGGAGCTGTTTTTT
>TRBJ1-3|TRBV21-1|NA|17|NA
CASSKVHRVAKETTIYF
TGTGCCAGCAGCAAAGTCCACAGGGTGGCAAAGGAAACGACCATATATTTT